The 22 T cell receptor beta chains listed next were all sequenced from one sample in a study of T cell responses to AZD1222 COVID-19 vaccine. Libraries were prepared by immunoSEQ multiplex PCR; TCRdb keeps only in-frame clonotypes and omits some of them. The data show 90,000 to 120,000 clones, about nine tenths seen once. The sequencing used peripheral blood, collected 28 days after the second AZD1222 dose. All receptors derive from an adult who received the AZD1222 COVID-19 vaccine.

CDR3 sequence (DNA): TGTGCCAGCAGCCAAAACGGTCAAACAGAGACCCAGTACTTC. Its translation: CASSQNGQTETQYF. V usage is TRBV3-1 (or the pseudogene TRBV3-2) and J usage is TRBJ2-5; D is undetermined. Germline V lookup: CDR1 LGHDT, CDR2 YNNKEL (reference sequence). V lost 2 bases and J 4 bases, leaving 11 bases between the germline ends. The CDR3 runs to 14 residues.

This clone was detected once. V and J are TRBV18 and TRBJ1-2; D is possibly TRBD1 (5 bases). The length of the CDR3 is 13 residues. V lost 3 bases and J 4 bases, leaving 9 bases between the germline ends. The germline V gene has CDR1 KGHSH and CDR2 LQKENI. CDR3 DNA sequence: TGTGCCAGCTCACCGACAGCCTCCTATGGCTACACCTTC. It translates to CASSPTASYGYTF.

The CDR3 DNA follows: TGTGCCAGTAGTATGCTCCTTCTCACCGGGGAGCTGTTTTTT. Encoded protein: CASSMLLLTGELFF. The chain recombines TRBV19 with TRBJ2-2; D unclear. The V gene lost 3 bases and the J gene lost 4 bases, with 9 bases spanning the gap. The V gene's germline CDR1 is LNHDA and CDR2 SQIVND (reference sequence). The CDR3 contains 14 residues.

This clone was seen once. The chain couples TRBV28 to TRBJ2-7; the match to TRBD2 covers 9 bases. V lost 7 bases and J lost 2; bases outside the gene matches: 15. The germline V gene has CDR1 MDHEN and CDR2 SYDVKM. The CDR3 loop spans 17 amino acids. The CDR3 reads CASTKGYSAGGTYEQYF. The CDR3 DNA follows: TGTGCCAGCACCAAAGGATATTCAGCGGGAGGAACCTACGAGCAGTACTTC. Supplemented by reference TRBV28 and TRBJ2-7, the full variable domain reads DVKVTQSSRYLVKRTGEKVFLECVQDMDHENMFWYRQDPGLGLRLIYFSYDVKMKEKGDIPEGYSVSREKKERFSLILESASTNQTSMYLCASTKGYSAGGTYEQYFGPGTRLTVT.

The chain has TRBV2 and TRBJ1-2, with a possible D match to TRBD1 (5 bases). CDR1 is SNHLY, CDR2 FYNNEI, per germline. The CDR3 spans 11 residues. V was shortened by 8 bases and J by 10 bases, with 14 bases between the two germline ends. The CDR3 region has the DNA TGTGCCAGCGGGACCCCTAATTCCTACACCTTC. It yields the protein CASGTPNSYTF.

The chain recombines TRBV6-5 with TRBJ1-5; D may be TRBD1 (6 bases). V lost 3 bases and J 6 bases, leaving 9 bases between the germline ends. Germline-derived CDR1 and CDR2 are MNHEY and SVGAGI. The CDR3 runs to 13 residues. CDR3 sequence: CASSYRGAQPQHF. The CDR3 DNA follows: TGTGCCAGCAGTTATAGGGGGGCTCAGCCCCAGCATTTT.

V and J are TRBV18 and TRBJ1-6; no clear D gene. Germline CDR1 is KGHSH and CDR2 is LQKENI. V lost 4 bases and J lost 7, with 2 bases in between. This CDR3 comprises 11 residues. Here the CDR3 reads CASSLNSPLHF. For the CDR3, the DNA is TGTGCCAGCTCACTCAATTCACCCCTCCACTTT.

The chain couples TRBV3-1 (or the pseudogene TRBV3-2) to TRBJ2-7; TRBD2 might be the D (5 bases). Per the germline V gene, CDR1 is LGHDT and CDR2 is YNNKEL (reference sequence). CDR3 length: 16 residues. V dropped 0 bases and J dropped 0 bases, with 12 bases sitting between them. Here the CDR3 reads CASSQEGAVSSYEQYF. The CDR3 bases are TGTGCCAGCAGCCAAGAGGGAGCCGTAAGCTCCTACGAGCAGTACTTC.

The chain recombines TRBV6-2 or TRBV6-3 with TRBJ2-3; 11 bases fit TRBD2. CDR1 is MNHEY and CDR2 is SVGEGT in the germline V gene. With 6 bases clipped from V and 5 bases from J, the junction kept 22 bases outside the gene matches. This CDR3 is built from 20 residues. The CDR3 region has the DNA TGTGCCAGCAGCCCTTTGGACTTAGCGGGAGGGCCCATTATGGGAGATACGCAGTATTTT. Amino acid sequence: CASSPLDLAGGPIMGDTQYF.

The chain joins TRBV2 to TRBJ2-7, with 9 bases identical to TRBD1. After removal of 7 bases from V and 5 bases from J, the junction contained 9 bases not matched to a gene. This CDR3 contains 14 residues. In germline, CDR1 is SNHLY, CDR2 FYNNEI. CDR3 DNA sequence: TGTGCCAGCACCGAAGGACAGGGGATGCACGAGCAGTACTTC. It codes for CASTEGQGMHEQYF.

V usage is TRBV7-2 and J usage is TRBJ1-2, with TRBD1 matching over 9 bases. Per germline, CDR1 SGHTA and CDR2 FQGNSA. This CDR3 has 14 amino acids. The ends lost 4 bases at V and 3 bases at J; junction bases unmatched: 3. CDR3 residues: CASSSTGGDYGYTF. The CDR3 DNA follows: TGTGCCAGCAGCTCGACAGGGGGGGACTATGGCTACACCTTC. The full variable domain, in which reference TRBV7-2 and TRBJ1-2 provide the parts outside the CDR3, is GAGVSQSPSNKVTEKGKDVELRCDPISGHTALYWYRQSLGQGLEFLIYFQGNSAPDKSGLPSDRFSAERTGGSVSTLTIQRTQQEDSAVYLCASSSTGGDYGYTFGSGTRLTVV.

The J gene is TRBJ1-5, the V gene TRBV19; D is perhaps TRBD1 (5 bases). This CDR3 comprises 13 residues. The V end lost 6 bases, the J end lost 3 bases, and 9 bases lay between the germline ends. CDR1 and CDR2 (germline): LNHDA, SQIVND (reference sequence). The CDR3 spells CASRGPNNQPQHF. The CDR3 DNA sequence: TGTGCCAGTAGGGGGCCGAACAATCAGCCCCAGCATTTT.

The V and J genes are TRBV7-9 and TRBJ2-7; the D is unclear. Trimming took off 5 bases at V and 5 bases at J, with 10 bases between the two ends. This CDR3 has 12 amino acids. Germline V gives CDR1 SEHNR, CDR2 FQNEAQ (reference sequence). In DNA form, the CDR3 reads TGTGCCAGCAGCCCATCCAGGCACGAGCAGTACTTC. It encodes CASSPSRHEQYF.

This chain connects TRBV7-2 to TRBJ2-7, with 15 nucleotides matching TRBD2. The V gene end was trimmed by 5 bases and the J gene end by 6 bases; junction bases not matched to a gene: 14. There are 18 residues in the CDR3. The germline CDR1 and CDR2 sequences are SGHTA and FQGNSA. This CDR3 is CASSPGLAGGPSLLEQYF. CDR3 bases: TGTGCCAGCAGCCCCGGACTAGCGGGAGGGCCTTCTCTTCTCGAGCAGTACTTC.

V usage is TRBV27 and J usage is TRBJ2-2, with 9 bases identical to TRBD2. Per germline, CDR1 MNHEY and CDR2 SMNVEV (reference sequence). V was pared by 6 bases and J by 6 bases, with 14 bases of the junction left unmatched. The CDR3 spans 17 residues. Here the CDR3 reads CASRLGTSRRGSGELFF. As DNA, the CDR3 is TGTGCCAGCAGGCTGGGGACTAGCCGGCGGGGTTCCGGGGAGCTGTTTTTT.

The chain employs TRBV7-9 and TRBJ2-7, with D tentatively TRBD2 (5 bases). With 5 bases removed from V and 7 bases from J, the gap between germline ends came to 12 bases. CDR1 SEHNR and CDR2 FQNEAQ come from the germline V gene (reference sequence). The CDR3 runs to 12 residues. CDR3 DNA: TGTGCCAGCAGCCCGGGATTAGGTGAGCAGTACTTC. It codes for CASSPGLGEQYF.

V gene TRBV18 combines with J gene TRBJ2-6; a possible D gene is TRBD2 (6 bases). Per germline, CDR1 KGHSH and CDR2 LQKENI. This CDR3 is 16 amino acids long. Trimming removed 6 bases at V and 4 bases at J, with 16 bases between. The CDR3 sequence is CASSTGSGSGANVLTF. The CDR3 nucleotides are TGTGCCAGCTCCACCGGGAGCGGGTCCGGGGCCAACGTCCTGACTTTC.

The CDR3 coding sequence is TGTGCCAGCAGCTCCGTCGGCGGGAGTCCCTTTCGCACAGATACGCAGTATTTT. Protein sequence: CASSSVGGSPFRTDTQYF. The genes are TRBV7-8 and TRBJ2-3, with TRBD2 matching over 7 bases. Germline V gene sequence: CDR1 SGHVS, CDR2 FQNEAQ. The CDR3 length is 18 residues. Trimming removed 4 bases from V and 1 base from J; junction bases left unmatched: 14.

The CDR3 DNA is TGCGCCAGCAGCTCCCTGGGGACAGTGAACACTGAAGCTTTCTTT. This translates into CASSSLGTVNTEAFF. This rearrangement joins TRBV5-1 to TRBJ1-1; TRBD1 matches 7 bases. J gave up 0 bases and V 3 bases, and 5 bases lay outside the gene matches. This CDR3 is 15 amino acids long. Per the germline V gene, CDR1 is SGHRS and CDR2 is YFSETQ.

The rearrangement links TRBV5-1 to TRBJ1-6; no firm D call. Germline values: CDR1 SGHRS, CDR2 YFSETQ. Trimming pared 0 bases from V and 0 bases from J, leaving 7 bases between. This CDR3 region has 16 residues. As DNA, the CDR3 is TGCGCCAGCAGCTTGGAGGGAAGCTCCTATAATTCACCCCTCCACTTT. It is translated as CASSLEGSSYNSPLHF.

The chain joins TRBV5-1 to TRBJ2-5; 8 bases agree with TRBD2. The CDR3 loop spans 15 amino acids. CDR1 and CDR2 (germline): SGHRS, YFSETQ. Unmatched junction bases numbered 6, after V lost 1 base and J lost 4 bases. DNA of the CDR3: TGCGCCAGCAGCTTGCAGGGCGCGGGGGGAGAGACCCAGTACTTC. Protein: CASSLQGAGGETQYF.

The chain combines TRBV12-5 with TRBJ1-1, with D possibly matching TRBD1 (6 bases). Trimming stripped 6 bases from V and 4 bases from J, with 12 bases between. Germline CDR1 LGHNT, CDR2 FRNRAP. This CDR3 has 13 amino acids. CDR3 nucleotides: TGTGCTAGTGGCCCGAGAGGGGGCACTGAAGCTTTCTTT. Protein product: CASGPRGGTEAFF.